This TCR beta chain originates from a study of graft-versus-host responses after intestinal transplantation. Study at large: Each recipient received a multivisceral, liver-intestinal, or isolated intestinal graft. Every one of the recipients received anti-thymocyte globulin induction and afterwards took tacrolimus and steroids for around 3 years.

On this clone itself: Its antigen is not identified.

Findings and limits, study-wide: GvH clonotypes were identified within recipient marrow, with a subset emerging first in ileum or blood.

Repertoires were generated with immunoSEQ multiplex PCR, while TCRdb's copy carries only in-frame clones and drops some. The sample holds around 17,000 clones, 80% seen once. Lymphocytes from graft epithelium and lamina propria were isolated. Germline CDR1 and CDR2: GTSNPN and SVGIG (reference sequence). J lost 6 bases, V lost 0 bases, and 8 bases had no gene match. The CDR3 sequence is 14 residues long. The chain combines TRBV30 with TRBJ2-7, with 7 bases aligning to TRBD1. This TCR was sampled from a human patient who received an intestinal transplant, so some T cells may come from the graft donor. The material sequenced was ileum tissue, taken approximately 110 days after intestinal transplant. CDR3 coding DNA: TGTGCCTGGAGTGTACTACAGGGGAAGGGCGAGCAGTACTTC. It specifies CAWSVLQGKGEQYF. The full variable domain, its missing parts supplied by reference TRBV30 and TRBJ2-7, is SQTIHQWPATLVQPVGSPLSLECTVEGTSNPNLYWYRQAAGRGLQLLFYSVGIGQISSEVPQNLSASRPQDRQFILSSKKLLLSDSGFYLCAWSVLQGKGEQYFGPGTRLTVT.